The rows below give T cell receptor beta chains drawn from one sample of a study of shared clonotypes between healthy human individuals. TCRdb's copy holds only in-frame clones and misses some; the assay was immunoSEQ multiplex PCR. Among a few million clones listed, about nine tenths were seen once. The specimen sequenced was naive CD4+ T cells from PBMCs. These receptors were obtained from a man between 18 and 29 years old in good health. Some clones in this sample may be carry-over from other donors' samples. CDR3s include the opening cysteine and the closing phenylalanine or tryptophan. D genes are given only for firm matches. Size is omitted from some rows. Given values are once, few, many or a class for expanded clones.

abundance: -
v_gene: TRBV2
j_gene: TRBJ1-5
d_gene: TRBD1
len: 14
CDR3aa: CASRGGQAGQPQHF
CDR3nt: TGTGCCAGCAGGGGGGGACAGGCGGGTCAGCCCCAGCATTTT

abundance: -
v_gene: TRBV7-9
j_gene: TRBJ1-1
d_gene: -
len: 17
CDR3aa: CASSLAGGGAMNTEAFF
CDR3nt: TGTGCCAGCAGCTTAGCGGGTGGTGGGGCCATGAACACTGAAGCTTTCTTT

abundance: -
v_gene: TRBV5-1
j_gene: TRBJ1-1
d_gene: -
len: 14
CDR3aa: CASSPGAGGTEAFF
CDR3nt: TGCGCCAGCAGCCCCGGGGCGGGAGGAACTGAAGCTTTCTTT

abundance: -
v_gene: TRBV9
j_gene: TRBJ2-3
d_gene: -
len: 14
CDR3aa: CASSVVVGPDTQYF
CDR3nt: TGTGCCAGCAGCGTAGTTGTAGGGCCAGATACGCAGTATTTT

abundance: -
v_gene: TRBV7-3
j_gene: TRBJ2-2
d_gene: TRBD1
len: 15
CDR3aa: CASSPRTGPTGELFF
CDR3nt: TGTGCCAGCAGCCCCCGGACAGGGCCCACCGGGGAGCTGTTTTTT

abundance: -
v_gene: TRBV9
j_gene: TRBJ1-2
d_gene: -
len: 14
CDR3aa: CASSEKPGPGGYTF
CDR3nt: TGTGCCAGCAGCGAGAAACCAGGGCCAGGTGGCTACACCTTC

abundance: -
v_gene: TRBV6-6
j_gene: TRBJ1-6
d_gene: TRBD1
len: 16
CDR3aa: CASSYLRDRVNSPLHF
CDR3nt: TGTGCCAGCAGTTACTTGAGAGACAGGGTCAATTCACCCCTCCACTTT

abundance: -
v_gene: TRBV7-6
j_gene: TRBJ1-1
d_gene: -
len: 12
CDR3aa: CASSLAREWAFF
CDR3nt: TGTGCCAGCAGCTTAGCGAGAGAGTGGGCTTTCTTT

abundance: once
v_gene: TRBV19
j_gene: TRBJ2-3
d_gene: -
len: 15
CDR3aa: CASSRLQVATDTQYF
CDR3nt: TGTGCCAGTAGTAGATTGCAGGTGGCGACAGATACGCAGTATTTT

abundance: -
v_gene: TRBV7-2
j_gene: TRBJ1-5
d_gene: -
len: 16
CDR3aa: CASSLALAAGNQPQHF
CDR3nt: TGTGCCAGCAGCTTAGCGTTGGCGGCCGGCAATCAGCCCCAGCATTTT

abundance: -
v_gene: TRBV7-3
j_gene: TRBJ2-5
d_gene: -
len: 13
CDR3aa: CASSQGHGETQYF
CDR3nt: TGTGCCAGCAGCCAAGGACACGGGGAGACCCAGTACTTC

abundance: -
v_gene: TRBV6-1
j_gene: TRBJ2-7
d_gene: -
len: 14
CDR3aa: CASSEARGLYEQYF
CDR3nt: TGTGCCAGCAGTGAAGCGCGGGGGCTCTACGAGCAGTACTTC

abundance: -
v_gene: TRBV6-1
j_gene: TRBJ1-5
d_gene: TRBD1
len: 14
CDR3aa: CASSWTGLNQPQHF
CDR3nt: TGTGCCAGCAGTTGGACAGGATTAAATCAGCCCCAGCATTTT

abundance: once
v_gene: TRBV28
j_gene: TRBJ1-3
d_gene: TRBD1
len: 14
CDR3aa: CASRLTGAGNTIYF
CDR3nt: TGTGCCAGCAGATTAACAGGGGCTGGAAACACCATATATTTT

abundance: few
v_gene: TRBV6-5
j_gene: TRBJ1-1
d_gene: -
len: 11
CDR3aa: CASGGATEAFF
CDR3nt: TGTGCCAGCGGGGGCGCGACTGAAGCTTTCTTT

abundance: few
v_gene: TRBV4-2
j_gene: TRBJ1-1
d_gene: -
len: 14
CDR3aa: CASGAGLEAAGAFF
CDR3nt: TGTGCCAGCGGCGCGGGGTTGGAAGCGGCTGGTGCTTTCTTT

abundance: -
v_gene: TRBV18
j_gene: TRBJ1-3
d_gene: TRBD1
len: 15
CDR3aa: CASSQNDRAGNTIYF
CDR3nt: TGTGCCAGCTCACAAAACGACAGGGCTGGAAACACCATATATTTT

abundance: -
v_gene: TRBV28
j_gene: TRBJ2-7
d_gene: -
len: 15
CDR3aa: CASTSRGHLSYEQYF
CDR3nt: TGTGCCAGCACCTCGAGGGGACACCTTTCCTACGAGCAGTACTTC

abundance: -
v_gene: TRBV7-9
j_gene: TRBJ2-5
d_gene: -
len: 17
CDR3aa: CASSLAPQGLFQETQYF
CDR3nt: TGTGCCAGCAGCTTAGCTCCGCAGGGTCTTTTTCAAGAGACCCAGTACTTC

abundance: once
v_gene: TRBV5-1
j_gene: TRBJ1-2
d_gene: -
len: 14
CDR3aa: CASSSGTANYGYTF
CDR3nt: TGCGCCAGCAGCTCAGGGACGGCCAACTATGGCTACACCTTC

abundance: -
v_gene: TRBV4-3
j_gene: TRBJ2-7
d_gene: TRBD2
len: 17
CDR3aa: CASSQYGTSGATYEQYF
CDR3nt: TGCGCCAGCAGCCAATATGGGACTAGCGGGGCTACCTACGAGCAGTACTTC

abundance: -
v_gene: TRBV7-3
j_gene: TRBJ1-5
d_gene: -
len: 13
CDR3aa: CASSQGPNQPQHF
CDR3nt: TGTGCCAGCAGCCAGGGCCCCAATCAGCCCCAGCATTTT

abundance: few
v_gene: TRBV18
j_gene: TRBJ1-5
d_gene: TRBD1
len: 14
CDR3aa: CASSVDRENQPQHF
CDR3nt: TGTGCCAGCTCGGTGGACAGGGAGAATCAGCCCCAGCATTTT

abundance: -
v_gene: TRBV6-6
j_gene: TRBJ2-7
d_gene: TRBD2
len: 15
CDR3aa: CASTFLAGGPYEQYF
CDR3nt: TGTGCCAGCACCTTTCTAGCGGGAGGCCCCTACGAGCAGTACTTC

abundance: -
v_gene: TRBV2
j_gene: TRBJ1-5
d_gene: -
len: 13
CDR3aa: CARGQSSNQPQHF
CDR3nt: TGTGCCCGGGGACAAAGCAGCAATCAGCCCCAGCATTTT

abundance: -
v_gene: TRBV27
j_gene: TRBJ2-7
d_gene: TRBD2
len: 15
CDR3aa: CASSFSLAGAYEQYF
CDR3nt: TGTGCCAGCAGTTTCTCGCTAGCGGGGGCCTACGAGCAGTACTTC

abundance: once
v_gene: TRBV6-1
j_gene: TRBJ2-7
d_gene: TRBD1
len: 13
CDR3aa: CATSSGQGYEQYF
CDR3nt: TGTGCCACCTCGTCGGGACAGGGCTACGAGCAGTACTTC

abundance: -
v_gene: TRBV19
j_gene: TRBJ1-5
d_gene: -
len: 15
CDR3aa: CASSPRDGDNQPQHF
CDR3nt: TGTGCCAGTAGCCCGCGGGACGGGGACAATCAGCCCCAGCATTTT

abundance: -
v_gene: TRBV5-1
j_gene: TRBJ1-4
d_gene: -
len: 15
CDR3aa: CASSLASGGAAGLFF
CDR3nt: TGCGCCAGCAGCTTGGCAAGTGGGGGGGCGGCCGGGTTGTTTTTT

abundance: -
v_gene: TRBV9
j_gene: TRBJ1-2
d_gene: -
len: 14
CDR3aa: CASSGVNPNYGYTF
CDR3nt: TGTGCCAGCAGCGGGGTTAACCCTAACTATGGCTACACCTTC

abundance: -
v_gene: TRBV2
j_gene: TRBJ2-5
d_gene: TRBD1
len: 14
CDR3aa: CASSDSGGQETQYF
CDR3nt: TGTGCCAGCAGTGATTCAGGGGGTCAAGAGACCCAGTACTTC

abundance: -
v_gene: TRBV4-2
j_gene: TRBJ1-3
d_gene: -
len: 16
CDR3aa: CASSQRRPFSGNTIYF
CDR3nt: TGTGCCAGCAGCCAACGGCGACCGTTCTCTGGAAACACCATATATTTT

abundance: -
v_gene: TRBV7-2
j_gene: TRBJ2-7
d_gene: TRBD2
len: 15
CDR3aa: CASSLGVSGNYEQYF
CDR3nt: TGTGCCAGCAGCTTAGGAGTTAGCGGGAACTACGAGCAGTACTTC

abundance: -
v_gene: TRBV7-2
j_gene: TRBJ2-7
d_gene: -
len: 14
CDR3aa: CASSWGGTGYEQYF
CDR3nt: TGTGCCAGCAGCTGGGGCGGGACGGGGTACGAGCAGTACTTC

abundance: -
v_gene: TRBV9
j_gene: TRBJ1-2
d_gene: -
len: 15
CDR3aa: CASSVGPIGEYGYTF
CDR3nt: TGTGCCAGCAGCGTAGGCCCGATCGGCGAGTATGGCTACACCTTC

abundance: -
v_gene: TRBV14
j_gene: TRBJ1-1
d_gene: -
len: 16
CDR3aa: CASSQDVGNSDTEAFF
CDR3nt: TGTGCCAGCAGCCAAGACGTCGGGAATAGCGACACTGAAGCTTTCTTT

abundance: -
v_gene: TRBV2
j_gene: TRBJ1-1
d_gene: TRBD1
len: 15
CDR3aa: CASRDREVSSTEAFF
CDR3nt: TGTGCCAGCAGGGACAGGGAGGTTAGTAGCACTGAAGCTTTCTTT

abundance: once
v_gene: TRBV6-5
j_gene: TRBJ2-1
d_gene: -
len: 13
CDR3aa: CASSYSGLGEQFF
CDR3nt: TGTGCCAGCAGTTACTCGGGGCTGGGTGAGCAGTTCTTC

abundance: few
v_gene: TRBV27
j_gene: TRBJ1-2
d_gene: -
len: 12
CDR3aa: CASSLRARGYTF
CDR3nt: TGTGCCAGCAGTTTGAGGGCACGTGGCTACACCTTC

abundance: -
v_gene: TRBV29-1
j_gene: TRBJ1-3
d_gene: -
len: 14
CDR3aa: CSVEVRGLGNTIYF
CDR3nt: TGCAGCGTTGAAGTTCGGGGTCTTGGAAACACCATATATTTT

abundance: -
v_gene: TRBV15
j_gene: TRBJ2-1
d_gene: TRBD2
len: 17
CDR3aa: CATKNRLGVAGASEQFF
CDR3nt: TGTGCCACAAAAAATCGACTGGGAGTAGCGGGGGCATCTGAGCAGTTCTTC

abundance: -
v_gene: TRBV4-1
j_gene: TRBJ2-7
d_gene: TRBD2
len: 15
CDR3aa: CASSQGGGRAREQYF
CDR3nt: TGCGCCAGCAGCCAAGGGGGCGGGAGGGCCCGGGAGCAGTACTTC

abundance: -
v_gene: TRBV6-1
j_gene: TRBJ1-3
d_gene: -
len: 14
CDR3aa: CASFRVYRGNTIYF
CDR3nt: TGTGCCAGTTTCAGGGTTTACAGGGGAAACACCATATATTTT

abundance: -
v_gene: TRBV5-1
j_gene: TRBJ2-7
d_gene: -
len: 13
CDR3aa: CASSLAVSYEQYF
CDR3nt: TGCGCCAGCAGCTTAGCAGTCTCCTACGAGCAGTACTTC

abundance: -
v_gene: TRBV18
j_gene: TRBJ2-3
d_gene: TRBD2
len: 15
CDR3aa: CASSPLAGSTDTQYF
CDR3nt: TGTGCCAGCTCGCCACTAGCGGGTAGCACAGATACGCAGTATTTT

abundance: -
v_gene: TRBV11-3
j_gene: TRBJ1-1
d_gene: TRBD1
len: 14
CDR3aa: CASSQGDGGTEAFF
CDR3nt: TGTGCCAGCAGCCAGGGGGACGGCGGCACTGAAGCTTTCTTT

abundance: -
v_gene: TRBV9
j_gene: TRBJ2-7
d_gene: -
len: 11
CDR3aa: CASSSTNEQYF
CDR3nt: TGTGCCAGCAGCTCCACCAACGAGCAGTACTTC

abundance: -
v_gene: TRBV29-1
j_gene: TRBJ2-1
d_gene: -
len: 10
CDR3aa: CSVDVNEQFF
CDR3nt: TGCAGCGTTGACGTAAATGAGCAGTTCTTC

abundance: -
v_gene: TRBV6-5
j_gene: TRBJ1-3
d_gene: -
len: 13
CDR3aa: CAIRKNGGNTIYF
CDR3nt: TGTGCCATCAGGAAAAATGGGGGAAACACCATATATTTT

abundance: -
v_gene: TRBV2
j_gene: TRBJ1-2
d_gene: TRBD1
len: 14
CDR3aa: CASSENAGGGGYTF
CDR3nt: TGTGCCAGCAGTGAAAATGCAGGGGGCGGTGGCTACACCTTC

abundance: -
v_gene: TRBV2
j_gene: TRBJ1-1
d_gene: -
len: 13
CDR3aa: CASTGEGIGGAFF
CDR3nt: TGTGCCAGCACCGGGGAGGGGATCGGCGGAGCTTTCTTT

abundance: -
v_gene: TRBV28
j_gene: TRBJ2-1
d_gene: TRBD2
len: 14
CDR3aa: CASRSGTSLSEQFF
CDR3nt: TGTGCCAGCAGGTCCGGGACTAGCCTCAGTGAGCAGTTCTTC

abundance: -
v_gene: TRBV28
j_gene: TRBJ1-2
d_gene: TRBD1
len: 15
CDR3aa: CASGWGGQGNYGYTF
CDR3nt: TGTGCCAGCGGTTGGGGGGGACAGGGGAACTATGGCTACACCTTC

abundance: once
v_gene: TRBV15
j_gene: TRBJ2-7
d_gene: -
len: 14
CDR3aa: CATSRGASPYEQYF
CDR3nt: TGTGCCACCAGCAGAGGCGCCAGCCCTTACGAGCAGTACTTC

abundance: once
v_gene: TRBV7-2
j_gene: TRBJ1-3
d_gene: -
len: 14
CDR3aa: CASSEPPPGNTIYF
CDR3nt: TGTGCCAGCAGCGAACCCCCGCCAGGAAACACCATATATTTT

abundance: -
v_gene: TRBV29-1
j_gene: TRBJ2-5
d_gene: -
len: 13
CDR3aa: CSAQPGSLGTQYF
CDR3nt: TGCAGCGCCCAACCCGGGTCCTTGGGGACCCAGTACTTC

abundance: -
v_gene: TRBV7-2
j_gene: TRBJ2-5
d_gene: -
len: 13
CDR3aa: CASGPGPGETQYF
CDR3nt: TGTGCCAGTGGCCCGGGCCCGGGAGAGACCCAGTACTTC

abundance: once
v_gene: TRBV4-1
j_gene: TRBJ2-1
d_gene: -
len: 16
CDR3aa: CASSASFWLDVNEQFF
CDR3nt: TGCGCCAGCAGCGCCTCTTTTTGGCTAGACGTGAATGAGCAGTTCTTC

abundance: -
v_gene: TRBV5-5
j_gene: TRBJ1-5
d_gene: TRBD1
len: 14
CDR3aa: CASSYLQGDQPQHF
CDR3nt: TGTGCCAGCAGCTACCTACAGGGGGATCAGCCCCAGCATTTT

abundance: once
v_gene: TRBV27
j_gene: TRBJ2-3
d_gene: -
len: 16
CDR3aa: CASSLITPPSTDTQYF
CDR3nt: TGTGCCAGCAGTTTAATCACACCACCTAGCACAGATACGCAGTATTTT